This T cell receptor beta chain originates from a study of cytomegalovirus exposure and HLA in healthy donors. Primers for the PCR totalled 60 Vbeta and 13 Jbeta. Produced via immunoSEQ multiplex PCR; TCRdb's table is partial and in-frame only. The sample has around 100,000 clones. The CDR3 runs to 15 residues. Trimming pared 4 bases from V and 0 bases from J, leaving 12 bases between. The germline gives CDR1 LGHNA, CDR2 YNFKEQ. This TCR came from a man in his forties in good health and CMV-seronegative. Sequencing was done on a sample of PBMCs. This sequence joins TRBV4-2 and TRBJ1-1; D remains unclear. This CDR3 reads CASSLGAQMNTEAFF. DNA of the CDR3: TGTGCCAGCAGCCTGGGCGCCCAAATGAACACTGAAGCTTTCTTT.